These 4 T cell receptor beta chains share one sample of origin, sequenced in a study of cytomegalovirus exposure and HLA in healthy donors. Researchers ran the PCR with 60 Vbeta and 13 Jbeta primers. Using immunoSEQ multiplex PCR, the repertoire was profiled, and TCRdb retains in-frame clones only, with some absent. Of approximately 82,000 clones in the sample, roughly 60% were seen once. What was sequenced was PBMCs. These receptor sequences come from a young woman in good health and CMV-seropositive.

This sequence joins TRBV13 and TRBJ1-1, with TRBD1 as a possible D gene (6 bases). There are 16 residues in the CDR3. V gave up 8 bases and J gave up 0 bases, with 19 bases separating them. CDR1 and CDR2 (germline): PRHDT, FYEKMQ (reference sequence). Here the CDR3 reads CASSNRDTPLNTEAFF. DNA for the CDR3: TGTGCCAGCTCCAACAGGGACACTCCTCTGAACACTGAAGCTTTCTTT.

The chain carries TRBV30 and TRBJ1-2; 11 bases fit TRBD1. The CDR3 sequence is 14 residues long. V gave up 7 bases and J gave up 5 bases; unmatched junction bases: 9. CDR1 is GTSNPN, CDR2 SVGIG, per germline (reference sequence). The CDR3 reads CASYPGQGAYGYTF. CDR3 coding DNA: TGTGCCTCCTACCCCGGACAGGGGGCATATGGCTACACCTTC.

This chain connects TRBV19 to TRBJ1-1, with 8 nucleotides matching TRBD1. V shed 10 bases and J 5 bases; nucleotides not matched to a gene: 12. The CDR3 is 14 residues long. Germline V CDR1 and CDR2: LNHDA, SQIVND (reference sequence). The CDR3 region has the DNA TGTGCCACCATAGACAGGGGCGTTTATACTGAAGCTTTCTTT. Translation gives CATIDRGVYTEAFF.

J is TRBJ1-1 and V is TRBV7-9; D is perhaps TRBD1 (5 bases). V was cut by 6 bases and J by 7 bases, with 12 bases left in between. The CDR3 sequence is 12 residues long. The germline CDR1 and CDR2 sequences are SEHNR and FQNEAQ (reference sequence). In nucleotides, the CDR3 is TGTGCCAGCAGGGAGGGGCGGCGTGAAGCTTTCTTT. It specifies CASREGRREAFF.